Given below is one T cell receptor (beta chain) in context. In its sample, this clone was seen once. Its cognate antigen has yet to be identified. Per-base qualities were not stored, and no clone one base away is much larger. This entry is derived from a study of siplizumab effects on memory and regulatory T cells (dated 2019 in TCRdb). Context from the whole study: The study examined how the anti-CD2 antibody siplizumab affects alloreactive T-cell subsets in allogeneic mixed lymphocyte reactions built from human PBMCs.

The CDR3 holds 13 amino acids from the cysteine to the phenylalanine. Only the CDR3 DNA stays, 39 bases, in frame from base 1. CDR1 and CDR2, looked up from the germline V gene, are SGHNT and YENEEA. Deletion took 1 base off V and 6 bases off J, with a span of 6 bases between the germline ends. The study at large found these results: About 75-97% of proliferating CD4+ or CD8+ clones could not be given a naive or memory phenotype. Because sequences below about 10^-5 frequency were poorly captured, only a minor fraction of alloreactive clones could be mapped to unstimulated subsets. The suppressive function of proliferating Tregs from siplizumab cultures was not functionally confirmed. Siplizumab significantly lowered the cumulative frequency of alloreactive sequences that could be traced to unstimulated CD4+ memory T cells. Unstimulated naive T cells appeared more diverse than memory T cells, and naive cells seemed to contribute substantially to the alloresponse. Among mappable alloreactive CD4+ clones, the Treg-derived fraction averaged approximately 63% with siplizumab versus about 25% in control reactions.

The library was generated by the immunoSEQ multiplex PCR assay. The deep sequencing platform assayed some 98,000 TCR templates per sample. Genomic DNA extracted from sorted T cells was used for TCRbeta CDR3 sequencing. The study's processing was this. The R programming language was used for clonal analysis of TCRbeta CDR3 data. Unstimulated samples were compared with post-reaction CFSE-low samples to define alloreactive CD4+ and CD8+ clones. Alloreactive CD4+ clones were assigned to regulatory or non-regulatory origin by matching sequences to sorted unstimulated Treg and non-Treg repertoires. TCRdb retrieved this table from immuneACCESS and kept in-frame rearrangements only. Not all clones are present; in checked studies, unresolved V genes account for under half, and no reason is known for the remainder. D and trimming were read from the DNA, whereas the V and J calls and clone size are those reported in that table. This sample gives 100,000 to 110,000 clones in total; about 94% of them show up just once. The ten top clones hold approximately 1.3% of the sample.

Sorted unstimulated T cells and proliferating T cells recovered from mixed lymphocyte reactions underwent TCRbeta CDR3 sequencing. Fresh whole blood from under 13 HLA-typed healthy donors was used as the source from which PBMCs were isolated. To map where alloreactive clones came from, unstimulated CD4+ non-regulatory T cells were FACS-sorted. Recombination connected TRBV11-3 to TRBJ2-2, with the D gene call left open. Sequencing used non-Treg CD4+ T cells sorted from blood. The sample's cell subset or site, from its label and the paper: FACS-sorted unstimulated CD4+ non-regulatory T cells. The TCR comes from a human donor in good health. The CDR3 has the sequence CASSLVGAGELFF. The bases read TGTGCCAGCAGCTTAGTCGGCGCCGGGGAGCTGTTTTTT.